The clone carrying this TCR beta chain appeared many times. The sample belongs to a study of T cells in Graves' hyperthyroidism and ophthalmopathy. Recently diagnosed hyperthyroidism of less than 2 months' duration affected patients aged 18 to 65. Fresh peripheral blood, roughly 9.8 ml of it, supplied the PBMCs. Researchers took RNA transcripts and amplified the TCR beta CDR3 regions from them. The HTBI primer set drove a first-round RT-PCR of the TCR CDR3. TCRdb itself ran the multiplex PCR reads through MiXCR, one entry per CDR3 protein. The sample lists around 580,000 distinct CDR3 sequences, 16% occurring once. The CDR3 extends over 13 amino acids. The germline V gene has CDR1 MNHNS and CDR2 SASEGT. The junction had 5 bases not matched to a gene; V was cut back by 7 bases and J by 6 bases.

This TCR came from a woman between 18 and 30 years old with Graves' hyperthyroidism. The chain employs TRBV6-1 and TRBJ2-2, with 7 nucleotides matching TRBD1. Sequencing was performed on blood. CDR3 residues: CASTDRVSGELFF. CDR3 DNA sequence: TGTGCCAGCACTGACAGGGTCTCCGGGGAGCTGTTTTTT.